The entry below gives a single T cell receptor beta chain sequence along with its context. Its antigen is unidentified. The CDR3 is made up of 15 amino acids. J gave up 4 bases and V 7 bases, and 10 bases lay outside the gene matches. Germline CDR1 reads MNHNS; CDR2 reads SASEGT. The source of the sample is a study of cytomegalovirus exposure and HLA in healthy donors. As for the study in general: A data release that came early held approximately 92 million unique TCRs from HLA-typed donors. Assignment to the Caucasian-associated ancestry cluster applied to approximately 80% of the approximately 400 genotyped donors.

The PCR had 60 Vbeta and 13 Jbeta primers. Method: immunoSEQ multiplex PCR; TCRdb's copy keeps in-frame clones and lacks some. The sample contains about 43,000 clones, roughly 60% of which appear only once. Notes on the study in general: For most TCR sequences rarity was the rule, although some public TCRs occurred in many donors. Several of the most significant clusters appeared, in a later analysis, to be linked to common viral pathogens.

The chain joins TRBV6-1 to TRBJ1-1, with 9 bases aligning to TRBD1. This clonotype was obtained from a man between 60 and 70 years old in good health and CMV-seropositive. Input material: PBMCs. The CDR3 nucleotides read TGTGCCAGCACCCGGACAGGGGTGCGTTCCACTGAAGCTTTCTTT. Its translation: CASTRTGVRSTEAFF.